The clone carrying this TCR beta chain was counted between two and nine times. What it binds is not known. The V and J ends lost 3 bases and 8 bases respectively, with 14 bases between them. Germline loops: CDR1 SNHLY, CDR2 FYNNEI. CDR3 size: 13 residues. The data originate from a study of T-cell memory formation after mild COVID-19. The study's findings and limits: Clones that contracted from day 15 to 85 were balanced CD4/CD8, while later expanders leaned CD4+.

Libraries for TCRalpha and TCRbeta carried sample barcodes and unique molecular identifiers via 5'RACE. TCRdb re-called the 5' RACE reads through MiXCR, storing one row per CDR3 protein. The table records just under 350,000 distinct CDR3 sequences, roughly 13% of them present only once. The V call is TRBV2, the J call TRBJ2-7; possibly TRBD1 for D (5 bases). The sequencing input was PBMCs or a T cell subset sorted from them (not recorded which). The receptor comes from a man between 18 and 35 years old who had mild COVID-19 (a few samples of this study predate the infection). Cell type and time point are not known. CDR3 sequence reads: CASSEWGTFKQYF. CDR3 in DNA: TGTGCCAGCAGTGAGTGGGGCACCTTCAAGCAGTACTTC.